Listed below are T cell receptor beta chains from one sample, sequenced in a study of immune evolution from preneoplasia to lung adenocarcinoma. The method was immunoSEQ multiplex PCR; TCRdb's version includes in-frame clones alone and lacks a portion of them. The table includes just over 7,500 clones, over 75% detected once. What was sequenced was FFPE minimally invasive lung adenocarcinoma tissue. Source of these receptors: a person of 80 years or more with lung adenocarcinoma. The conserved cysteine and the conserved F or W are not part of the CDR3 here.

TRBV16 ASSPQGGSTGELF
TRBV7-9 ASSLSGGNYGYT
TRBV6-6 ASSYSNYGYT
TRBV5-6 ASSLGYSMNTEAF
TRBV6-1 ASSRTGEDNQPQH
TRBV29-1 SDLDRGYGYT
TRBV2 ASSEYGQGDGYT
TRBV28 ASGYRGQRGYT
TRBV7-9 ASSLGSTANVLT
TRBV27 ASSLHQNYGYT
TRBV11-2 ASSLGDRGYEQF
TRBV6-1 ASYRGGRIDGYT
TRBV5-1 ASRRTSSFTDTQY
TRBV5-1 ASRPGGVTETQY
TRBV10-3 APSLAGNIQY
TRBV19 ASSIVQPPGTDTQY
TRBV18 ASSTLGTAENNEQF
TRBV5-4 ASSFGGGLNQPQH
TRBV6-1 ASRAGQLNTEAF
TRBV10-3 AISESPGGGYT
TRBV28 ASSSPSGARQETQY
TRBV5-4 ASSAGPAENTIY
TRBV2 ASSYAQGRKETQY
TRBV5-6 ASSTLKRGRETQY
TRBV5-1 ASSFGTANEKLF
TRBV28 ASNDRGGNTEAF
TRBV18 ASSPRLGGETEAF
TRBV19 ASRRGQRATEPQH
TRBV9 ASSQTGQGAPHEQY
TRBV11-1 ASTERGLTGANVLT
TRBV7-9 ASSLEGQGTGIAYEQY
TRBV7-2 ASSPRIRPDTQY
TRBV4-1 ASSQGGAGGFNEQF
TRBV2 ASSGTGHQPQH
TRBV28 ASSLGGDWGAF
TRBV9 ASSASQGGVNTQY
TRBV5-5 ASRQEGGSTDTQY